This TCR beta chain was documented in a study of regulatory T cells in long-lasting Graves disease. The V and J ends lost 4 bases and 2 bases, in that order; junction bases with no gene match: 6. The CDR3 has 15 residues. Per the germline V gene, CDR1 is SGHVS and CDR2 is FNYEAQ. Library construction for TCR beta used iRepertoire HTBI primers and Arm-PCR of CDR3 regions. A single record per CDR3 protein comes from TCRdb applying MiXCR to the multiplex PCR reads. In the table there are about 400,000 distinct CDR3 sequences, around 16% of which are singletons. This clonotype occurred many times. Documented time point: newly diagnosed GD, antithyroid drugs for less than 3 months. There was RNA extracted from PBMCs, and the TCR library was made from it. These data are also associated with another study on T cells in Graves' hyperthyroidism and ophthalmopathy.

The chain uses TRBV7-6 and TRBJ2-7, with 9 bases matching TRBD1. The material was peripheral blood mononuclear cells (PBMCs), obtained at new diagnosis, from a patient treated with antithyroid drugs. The sequence came from a woman between 18 and 29 years old with Graves disease. Written as DNA, the CDR3 is TGTGCCAGCAGCTCTCCGGGACAGGGTACCTACGAGCAGTACTTC. This codes for CASSSPGQGTYEQYF.